The clone carrying this T cell receptor (beta chain) showed up just once. Preparation of the TCRbeta library used unique molecular identifiers. TCRdb fed the PCR reads into MiXCR, producing one record per CDR3 protein. This sample yields 200,000 or so distinct CDR3 sequences, of which about 6% are seen a single time; around 4.4% belongs to the top ten. This sample is part of a study of T-cell reconstitution after alpha-beta-depleted transplantation in children. Deletions cut 4 bases from V and 3 bases from J, with 8 bases between. Germline values: CDR1 MGHRA, CDR2 YSYEKL. The CDR3 contains 13 residues.

The chain employs TRBV4-1 and TRBJ2-3; D gene uncertain. The TCR originated in a girl in the first two years of life with combined immunodeficiency, due to receive a stem cell transplant. This sample comprised PBMCs, obtained before TCRalphabeta/CD19-depleted stem cell transplant. The CDR3 sequence: CASSPHWTDTQYF. The CDR3 DNA is TGCGCCAGCAGCCCACACTGGACAGATACGCAGTATTTT.